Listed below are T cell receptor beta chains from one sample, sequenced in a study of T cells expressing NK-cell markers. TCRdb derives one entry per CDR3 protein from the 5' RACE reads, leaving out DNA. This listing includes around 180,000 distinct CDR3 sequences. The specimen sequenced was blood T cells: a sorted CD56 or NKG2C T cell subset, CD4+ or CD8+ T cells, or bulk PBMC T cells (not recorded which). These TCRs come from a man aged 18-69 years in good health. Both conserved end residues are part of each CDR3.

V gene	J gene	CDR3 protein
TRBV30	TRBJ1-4	CAWSTGVADEKLFF
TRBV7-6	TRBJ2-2	CASSLAGTGVTGELFF
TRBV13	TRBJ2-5	CASTAMGSGGTQETQYF
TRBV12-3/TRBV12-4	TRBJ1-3	CASKAAGGVFPSGNTIYF
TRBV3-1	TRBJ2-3	CASSQDTGYTDTQYF
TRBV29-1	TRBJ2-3	CSVEGLAGIGTDTQYF
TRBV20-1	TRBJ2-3	CSAREASGGEVDTQYF
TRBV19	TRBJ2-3	CASSIAPWTSGGLSDTQYF
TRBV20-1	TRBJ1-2	CSAPTDTGYGYTF
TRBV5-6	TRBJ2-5	CASSLVGLAARETQYF
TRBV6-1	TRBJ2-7	CASSEVGATYEQYF
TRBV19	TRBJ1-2	CASTPLIYYDGYTF
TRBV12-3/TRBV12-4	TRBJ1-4	CASRSGETNEKLFF
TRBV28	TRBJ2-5	CASSLSGTPLTQYF
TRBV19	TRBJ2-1	CASSILGTAESEQFF
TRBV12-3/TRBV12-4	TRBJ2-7	CASSSTHNRDRFEQYF
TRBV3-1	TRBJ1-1	CASSRRGHTEAFF
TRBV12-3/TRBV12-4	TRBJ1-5	CASSTIKGEVGNQPQHF
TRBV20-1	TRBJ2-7	CSAKLSGRATYEQYF
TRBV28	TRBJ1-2	CASGNDRDIYGYTF
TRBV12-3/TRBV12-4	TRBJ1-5	CASRDWDRNQPQHF
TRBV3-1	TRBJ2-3	CASSLKGATQYF
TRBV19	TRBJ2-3	CASSPTANTQYF
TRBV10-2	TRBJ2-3	CASSESRVDTQYF
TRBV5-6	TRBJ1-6	CASGTGLNPLHF
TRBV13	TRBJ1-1	CASSSASDRGEWGAEAFF
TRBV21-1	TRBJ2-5	CASSKVRETQYF
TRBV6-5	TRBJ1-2	CASSWTEGFGYGYTF
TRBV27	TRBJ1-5	CASSSNENQPQHF
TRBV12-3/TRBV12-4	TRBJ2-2	CASSLASNTGELFF
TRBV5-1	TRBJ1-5	CASSLAGGEPQHF
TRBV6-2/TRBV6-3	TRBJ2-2	CASSYSVQGRTGELFF
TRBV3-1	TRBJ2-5	CASSREDRAQGTQYF
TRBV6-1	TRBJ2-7	CASRLAGVYEQYF
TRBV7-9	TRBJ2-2	CASSPLEGTGELFF
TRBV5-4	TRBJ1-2	CASSLGQIDGYTF
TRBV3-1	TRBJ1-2	CASSPPVAGTSMGGYTF
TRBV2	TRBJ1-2	CASSVSIGANYGYTF
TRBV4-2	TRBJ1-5	CASSQFGANQPQHF
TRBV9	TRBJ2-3	CASSEMTGRAADTQYF
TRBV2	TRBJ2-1	CASNNRDSPYNEQFF
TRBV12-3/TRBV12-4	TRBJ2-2	CASSRAGVHTGELFF
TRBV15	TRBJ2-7	CATSRDVSGLSYEQYF
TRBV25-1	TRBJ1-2	CATYWWPYGYTF
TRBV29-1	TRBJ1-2	CSATGDNYGYTF
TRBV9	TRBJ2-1	CASTPGTGAYNEQFF
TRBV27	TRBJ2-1	CASSLVADHEQFF
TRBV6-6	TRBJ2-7	CASVGGYEQYF
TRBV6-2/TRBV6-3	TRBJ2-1	CASNLYEGRSYNEQFF
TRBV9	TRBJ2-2	CASSARNTGELFF
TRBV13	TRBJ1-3	CASKKSVISGNTIYF
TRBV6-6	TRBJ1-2	CASGQGGYGYTF